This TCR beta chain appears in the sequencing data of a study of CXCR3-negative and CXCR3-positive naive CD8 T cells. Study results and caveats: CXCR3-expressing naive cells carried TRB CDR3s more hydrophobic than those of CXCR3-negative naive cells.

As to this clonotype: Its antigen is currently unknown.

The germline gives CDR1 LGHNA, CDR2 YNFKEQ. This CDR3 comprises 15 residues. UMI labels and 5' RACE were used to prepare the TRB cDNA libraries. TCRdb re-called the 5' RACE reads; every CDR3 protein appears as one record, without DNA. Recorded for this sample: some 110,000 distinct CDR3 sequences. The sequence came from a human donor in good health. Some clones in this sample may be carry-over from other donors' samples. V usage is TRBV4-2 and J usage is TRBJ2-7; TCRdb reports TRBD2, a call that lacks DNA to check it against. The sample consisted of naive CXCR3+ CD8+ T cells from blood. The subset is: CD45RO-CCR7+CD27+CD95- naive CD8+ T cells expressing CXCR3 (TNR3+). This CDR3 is CASSHGLAGYYEQYF.